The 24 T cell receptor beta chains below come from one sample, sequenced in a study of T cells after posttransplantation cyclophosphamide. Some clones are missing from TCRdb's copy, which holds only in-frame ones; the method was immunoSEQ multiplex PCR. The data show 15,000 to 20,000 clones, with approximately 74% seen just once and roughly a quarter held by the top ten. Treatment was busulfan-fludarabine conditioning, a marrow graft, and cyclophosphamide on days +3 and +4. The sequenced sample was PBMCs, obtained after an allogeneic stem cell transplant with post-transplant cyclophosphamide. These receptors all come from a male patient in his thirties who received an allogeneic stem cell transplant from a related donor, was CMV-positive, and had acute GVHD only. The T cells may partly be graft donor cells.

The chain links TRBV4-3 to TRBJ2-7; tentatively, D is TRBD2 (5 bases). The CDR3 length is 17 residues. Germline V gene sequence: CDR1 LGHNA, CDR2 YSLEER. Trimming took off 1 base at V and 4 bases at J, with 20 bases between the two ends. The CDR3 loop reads CASSQARPTARGYEQYF. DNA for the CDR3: TGCGCCAGCAGCCAAGCCCGCCCGACGGCTCGAGGGTACGAGCAGTACTTC.

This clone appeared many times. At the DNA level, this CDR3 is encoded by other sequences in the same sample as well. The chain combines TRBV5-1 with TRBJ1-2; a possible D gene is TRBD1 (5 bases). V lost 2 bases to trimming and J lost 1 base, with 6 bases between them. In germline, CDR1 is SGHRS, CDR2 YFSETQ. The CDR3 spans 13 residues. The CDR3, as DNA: TGCGCCAGCAGCTTCCAGGGTAACTATGGCTACACCTTC. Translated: CASSFQGNYGYTF.

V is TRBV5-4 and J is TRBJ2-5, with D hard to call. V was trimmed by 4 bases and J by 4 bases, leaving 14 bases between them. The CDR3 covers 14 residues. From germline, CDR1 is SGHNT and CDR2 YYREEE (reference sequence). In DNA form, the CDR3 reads TGTGCCAGCAGCGGCGGTCGGAGCCCAGAGACCCAGTACTTC. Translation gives CASSGGRSPETQYF.

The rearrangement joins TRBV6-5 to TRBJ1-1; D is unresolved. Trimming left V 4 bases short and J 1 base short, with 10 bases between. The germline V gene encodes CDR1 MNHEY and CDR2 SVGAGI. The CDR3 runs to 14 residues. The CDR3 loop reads CASSFSLPNTEAFF. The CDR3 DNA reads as TGTGCCAGCAGTTTTTCACTCCCGAACACTGAAGCTTTCTTT.

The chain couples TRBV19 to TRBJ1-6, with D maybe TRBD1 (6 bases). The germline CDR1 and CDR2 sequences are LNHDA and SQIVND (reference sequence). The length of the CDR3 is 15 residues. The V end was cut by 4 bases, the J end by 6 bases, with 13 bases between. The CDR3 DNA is TGTGCCAGTAGTAACCAGGGCAGGGGTAATTCACCCCTCCACTTT. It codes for CASSNQGRGNSPLHF.

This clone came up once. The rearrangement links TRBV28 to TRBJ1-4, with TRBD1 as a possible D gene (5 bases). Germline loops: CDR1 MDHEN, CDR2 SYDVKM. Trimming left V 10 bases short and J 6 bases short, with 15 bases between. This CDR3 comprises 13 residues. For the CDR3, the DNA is TGTGCCATCAACCGGGGAGGGGATGAAAAACTGTTTTTT. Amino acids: CAINRGGDEKLFF.

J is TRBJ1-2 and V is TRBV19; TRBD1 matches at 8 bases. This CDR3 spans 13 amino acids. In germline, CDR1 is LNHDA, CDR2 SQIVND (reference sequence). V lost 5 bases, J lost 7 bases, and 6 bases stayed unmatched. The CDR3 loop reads CASSPDRASGYTF. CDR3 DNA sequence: TGTGCCAGTAGTCCGGACAGGGCCTCTGGCTACACCTTC.

The CDR3 reads CASSVSGGTEAFF. Here the CDR3 DNA reads TGTGCCAGCAGCGTCTCAGGGGGCACTGAAGCTTTCTTT. This chain uses TRBV9 with TRBJ1-1; TRBD1 matches 7 bases. CDR3 size: 13 residues. The V segment lost 2 bases and the J segment 4 bases; nucleotides outside the gene matches: 2. CDR1 and CDR2 from the germline V gene are SGDLS and YYNGEE.

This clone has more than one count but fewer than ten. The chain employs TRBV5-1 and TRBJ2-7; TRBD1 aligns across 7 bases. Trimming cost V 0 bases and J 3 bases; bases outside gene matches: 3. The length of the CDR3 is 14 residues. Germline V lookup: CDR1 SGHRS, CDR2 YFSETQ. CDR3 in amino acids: CASSLGTGGYEQYF. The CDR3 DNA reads TGCGCCAGCAGCTTGGGGACAGGTGGCTACGAGCAGTACTTC.

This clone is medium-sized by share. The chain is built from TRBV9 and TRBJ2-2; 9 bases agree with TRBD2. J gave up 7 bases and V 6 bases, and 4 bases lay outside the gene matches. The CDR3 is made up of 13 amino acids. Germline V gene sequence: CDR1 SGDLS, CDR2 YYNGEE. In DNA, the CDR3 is TGTGCCAGCACCTCGCGGGGGGGCGGGGAGCTGTTTTTT. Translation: CASTSRGGGELFF. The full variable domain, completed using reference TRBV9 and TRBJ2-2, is DSGVTQTPKHLITATGQRVTLRCSPRSGDLSVYWYQQSLDQGLQFLIQYYNGEERAKGNILERFSAQQFPDLHSELNLSSLELGDSALYFCASTSRGGGELFFGEGSRLTVL.

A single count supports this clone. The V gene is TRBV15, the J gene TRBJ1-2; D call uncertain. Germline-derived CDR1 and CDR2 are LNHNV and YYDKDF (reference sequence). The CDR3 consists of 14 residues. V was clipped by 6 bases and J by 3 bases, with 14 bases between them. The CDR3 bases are TGTGCCACCAGAGCCGGGTCTTCCTACTATGGCTACACCTTC. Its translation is CATRAGSSYYGYTF.

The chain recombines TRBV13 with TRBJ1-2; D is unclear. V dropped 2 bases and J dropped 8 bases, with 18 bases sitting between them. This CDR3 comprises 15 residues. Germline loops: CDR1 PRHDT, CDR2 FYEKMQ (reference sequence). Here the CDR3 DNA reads TGTGCCAGCAGCTTATTTATGACGGAGTTAAAAGGCTACACCTTC. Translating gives CASSLFMTELKGYTF.

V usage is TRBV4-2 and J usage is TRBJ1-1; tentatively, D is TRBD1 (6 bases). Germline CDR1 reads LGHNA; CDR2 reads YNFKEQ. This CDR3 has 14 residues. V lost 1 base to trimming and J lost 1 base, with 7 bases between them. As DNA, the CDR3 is TGTGCCAGCAGCCAAGGGGGACAGAACACTGAAGCTTTCTTT. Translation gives CASSQGGQNTEAFF.

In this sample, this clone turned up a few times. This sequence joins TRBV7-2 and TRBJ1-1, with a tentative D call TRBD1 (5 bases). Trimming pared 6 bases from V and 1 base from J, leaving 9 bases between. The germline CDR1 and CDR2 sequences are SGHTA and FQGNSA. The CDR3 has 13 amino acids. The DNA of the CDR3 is TGTGCCAGCAGACGAACAGGGAACACTGAAGCTTTCTTT. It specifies CASRRTGNTEAFF.

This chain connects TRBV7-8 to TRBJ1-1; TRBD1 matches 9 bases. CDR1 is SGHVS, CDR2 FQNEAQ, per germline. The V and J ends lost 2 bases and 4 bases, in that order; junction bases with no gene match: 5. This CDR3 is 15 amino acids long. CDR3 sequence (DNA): TGTGCCAGCAGCTTAAACCGGGACAGGGTCACTGAAGCTTTCTTT. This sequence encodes CASSLNRDRVTEAFF.

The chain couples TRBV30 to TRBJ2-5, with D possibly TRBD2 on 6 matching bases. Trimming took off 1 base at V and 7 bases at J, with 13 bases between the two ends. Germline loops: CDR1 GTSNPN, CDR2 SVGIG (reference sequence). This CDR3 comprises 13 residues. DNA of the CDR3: TGTGCCTGGAGTGAGAGGCCGGAGGGGACCCAGTACTTC. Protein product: CAWSERPEGTQYF.

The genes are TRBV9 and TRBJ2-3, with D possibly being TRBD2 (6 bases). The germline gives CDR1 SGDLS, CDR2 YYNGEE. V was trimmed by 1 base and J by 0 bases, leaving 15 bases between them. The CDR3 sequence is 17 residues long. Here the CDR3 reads CASSVLSDAGSTDTQYF. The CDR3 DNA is TGTGCCAGCAGCGTACTTTCTGATGCGGGGAGCACAGATACGCAGTATTTT. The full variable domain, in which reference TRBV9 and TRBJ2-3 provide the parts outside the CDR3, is DSGVTQTPKHLITATGQRVTLRCSPRSGDLSVYWYQQSLDQGLQFLIQYYNGEERAKGNILERFSAQQFPDLHSELNLSSLELGDSALYFCASSVLSDAGSTDTQYFGPGTRLTVL.

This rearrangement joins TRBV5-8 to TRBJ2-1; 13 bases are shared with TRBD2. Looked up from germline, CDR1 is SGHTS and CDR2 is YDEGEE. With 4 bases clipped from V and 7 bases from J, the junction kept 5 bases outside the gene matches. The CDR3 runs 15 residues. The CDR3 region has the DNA TGTGCCAGCAGCCCCGGGACTAGCGGGACAAATGAGCAGTTCTTC. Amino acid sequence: CASSPGTSGTNEQFF.

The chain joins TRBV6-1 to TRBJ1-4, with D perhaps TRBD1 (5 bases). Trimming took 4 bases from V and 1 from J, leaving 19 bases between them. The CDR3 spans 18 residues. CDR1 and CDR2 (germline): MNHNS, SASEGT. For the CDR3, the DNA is TGTGCCAGCAGTGCCCAGGGCTCAACCCCGCGAACTAATGAAAAACTGTTTTTT. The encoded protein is CASSAQGSTPRTNEKLFF.

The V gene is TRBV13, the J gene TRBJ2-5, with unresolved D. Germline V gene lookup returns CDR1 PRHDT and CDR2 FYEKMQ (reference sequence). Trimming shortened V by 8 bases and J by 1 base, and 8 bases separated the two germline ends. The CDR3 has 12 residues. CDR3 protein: CASSSAQETQYF. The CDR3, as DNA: TGTGCCAGCTCAAGCGCCCAAGAGACCCAGTACTTC.

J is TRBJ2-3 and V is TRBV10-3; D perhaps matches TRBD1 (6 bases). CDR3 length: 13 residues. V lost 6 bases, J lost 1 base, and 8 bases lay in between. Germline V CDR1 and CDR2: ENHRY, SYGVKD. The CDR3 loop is CAISNRGTDTQYF. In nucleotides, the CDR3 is TGTGCCATCAGCAACAGGGGCACAGATACGCAGTATTTT.

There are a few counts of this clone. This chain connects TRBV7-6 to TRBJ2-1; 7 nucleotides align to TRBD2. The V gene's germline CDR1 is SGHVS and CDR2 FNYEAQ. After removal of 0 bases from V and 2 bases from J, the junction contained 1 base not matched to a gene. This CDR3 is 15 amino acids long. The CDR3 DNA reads TGTGCCAGCAGCTTAGCGGCGGGAGCCTACAATGAGCAGTTCTTC. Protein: CASSLAAGAYNEQFF.

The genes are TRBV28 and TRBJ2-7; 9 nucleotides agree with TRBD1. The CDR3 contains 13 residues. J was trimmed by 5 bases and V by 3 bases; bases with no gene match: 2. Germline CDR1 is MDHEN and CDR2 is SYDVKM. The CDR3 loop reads CASSFRDRDEQYF. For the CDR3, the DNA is TGTGCCAGCAGTTTCCGGGACAGGGACGAGCAGTACTTC.

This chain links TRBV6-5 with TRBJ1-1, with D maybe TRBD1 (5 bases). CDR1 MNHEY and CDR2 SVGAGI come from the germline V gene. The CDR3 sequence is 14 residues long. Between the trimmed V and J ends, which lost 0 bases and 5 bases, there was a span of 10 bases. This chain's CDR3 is CASSYSGRGTEAFF. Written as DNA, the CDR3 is TGTGCCAGCAGTTACTCCGGTCGGGGGACTGAAGCTTTCTTT.